The T cell receptor (beta chain) described here comes from a study of cytomegalovirus exposure and HLA in healthy donors. Study-level information: HLA-typed donors were the source of 83 million or so unique TCRs, which an early data release held.

The PCR used 60 Vbeta and 13 Jbeta primers. TCRdb's copy holds only in-frame clones and misses some; the assay was immunoSEQ multiplex PCR. The repertoire holds more than 150,000 clones, with 87% as singletons. The CDR3 runs to 14 residues. Germline V gene data show CDR1 as SGHAT and CDR2 as FQDESV (reference sequence). V shed 1 base and J shed 1 base, with 7 bases lying between them. Notes on the study in general: Per a prior analysis, the majority of TCR beta V segments were productive roughly 90% or roughly 30% of the time. Later genetic work tied a missense DCLRE1C variant to beta-chain V and J trimming. In a later analysis, the majority of CMV-associated beta chains seemingly showed HLA restriction.

With respect to this clone: Antigen: not known. Other DNA sequences of this sample code for an identical CDR3.

Sequencing input: PBMCs. This clonotype originated in a girl in the first two years of life in good health and CMV-seronegative. The chain links TRBV11-1 to TRBJ1-1; D is undetermined. The DNA of the CDR3 is TGTGCCAGCAGCTTAGGTGGCAGGAACACTGAAGCTTTCTTT. It yields the protein CASSLGGRNTEAFF.